Each of the 28 T cell receptor beta chains below was sequenced from the same sample in a study of shared clonotypes between healthy human individuals. Assay: immunoSEQ multiplex PCR; the TCRdb copy retains only in-frame clones and omits some. The sample lists about 320,000 clones, over 75% occurring once. The source material was memory CD8+ T cells sorted from blood. Specified subset: CD45RO+ cells pooled with CCR7-negative TemRA cells. These receptors all stem from a man between 18 and 35 years old in good health.

This clone was seen a single time. The chain is built from TRBV21-1 and TRBJ2-7; the table gives TRBD1 as D, unverified against the DNA. TRBV21-1 is noted as a pseudogene. The CDR3 is 16 amino acids. CDR3 amino acids: CASSHWDRESSYEQYF. The DNA of the CDR3 is TGTGCCAGCAGCCACTGGGACAGGGAGAGCTCCTACGAGCAGTACTTC.

This sequence joins TRBV7-9 and TRBJ2-2; TRBD2 is a possible D gene (6 bases). Germline CDR1 and CDR2: SEHNR and FQNEAQ (reference sequence). Deletions cut 5 bases from V and 4 bases from J, with 11 bases between. This CDR3 region has 14 residues. The CDR3 nucleotides read TGTGCCAGCAGCGAGGGACTTAGCACCGGGGAGCTGTTTTTT. Encoded protein: CASSEGLSTGELFF.

The chain employs TRBV9 and TRBJ2-3; D is undetermined. Germline V gene sequence: CDR1 SGDLS, CDR2 YYNGEE. Trimming took 3 bases from V and 2 from J, leaving 7 bases between them. The CDR3 contains 13 residues. CDR3 coding DNA: TGTGCCAGCAGCGGGCTCCCCACAGATACGCAGTATTTT. Protein product: CASSGLPTDTQYF.

In regard to this clone: The DNA is left out, because the CDR3 cannot be placed on it with certainty; the CDR3 is given as TCRdb lists it. This chain links TRBV27 with TRBJ2-2. From its first to its last residue, the CDR3 has 16 amino acids. Germline CDR1 is MNHEY and CDR2 is SMNVEV (reference sequence). This chain's CDR3 is CASSSSETANTGELFF.

The rearrangement uses TRBV21-1 and TRBJ2-7; the listed D gene, TRBD1, was not tested against the DNA. TRBV21-1 is designated a pseudogene. The CDR3 is 15 residues long. CDR3 coding DNA: TGTGCCAGCAGCGCTACAGGTATCTCCCGGTTCCAGCAGTACTTC. It specifies CASSATGISRFQQYF.

The chain joins TRBV5-1 to TRBJ2-5, with D hard to call. Germline CDR1 is SGHRS and CDR2 is YFSETQ. V lost 2 bases to trimming and J lost 2 bases, with 4 bases between them. The CDR3 is 12 amino acids. CDR3 sequence (DNA): TGCGCCAGCAGCTTCTCTCAAGAGACCCAGTACTTC. Protein: CASSFSQETQYF.

The chain joins TRBV2 to TRBJ2-7; 8 bases match TRBD2. Germline assignment: CDR1 SNHLY and CDR2 FYNNEI. V dropped 0 bases and J dropped 3; count of bases not matched to a gene: 7. The CDR3 is 16 amino acids. The CDR3 nucleotides read TGTGCCAGCAGTGAAGCGTATACTAGCGGAATCTACGAGCAGTACTTC. Encoded protein: CASSEAYTSGIYEQYF.

V is TRBV11-2 and J is TRBJ2-7; 11 nucleotides align to TRBD1. The CDR3 sequence is 15 residues long. The ends lost 5 bases at V and 3 bases at J; junction bases unmatched: 6. Germline V lookup: CDR1 SGHAT, CDR2 FQNNGV. CDR3 DNA sequence: TGTGCCAGCAGCCCGGGGACAGGGGGGCACTACGAGCAGTACTTC. Its protein product is CASSPGTGGHYEQYF.

The chain couples TRBV14 to TRBJ2-6, with D tentatively TRBD1 (5 bases). Germline V lookup: CDR1 SGHDN, CDR2 FVKESK. The ends were cut back, 3 bases at V and 0 bases at J, with 21 bases in the middle. This CDR3 has 20 residues. The CDR3 nucleotides are TGTGCCAGCAGCCAGACCCTAGACAGTAAGCACCTCTCTGGGGCCAACGTCCTGACTTTC. It yields the protein CASSQTLDSKHLSGANVLTF.

The chain uses TRBV28 and TRBJ1-1, with 9 bases lining up with TRBD1. J gave up 1 base and V 5 bases, and 11 bases lay outside the gene matches. Germline V lookup: CDR1 MDHEN, CDR2 SYDVKM. CDR3 length: 17 amino acids. The CDR3 DNA sequence: TGTGCCAGCAGTAACAGGGGGCCGTACACACAGAACACTGAAGCTTTCTTT. Encoded protein: CASSNRGPYTQNTEAFF. Together with reference TRBV28 and TRBJ1-1, the CDR3 gives the full variable domain: DVKVTQSSRYLVKRTGEKVFLECVQDMDHENMFWYRQDPGLGLRLIYFSYDVKMKEKGDIPEGYSVSREKKERFSLILESASTNQTSMYLCASSNRGPYTQNTEAFFGQGTRLTVV.

V usage is TRBV27 and J usage is TRBJ2-3; D is perhaps TRBD1 (6 bases). Germline values: CDR1 MNHEY, CDR2 SMNVEV (reference sequence). With 0 bases removed from V and 3 bases from J, the gap between germline ends came to 22 bases. The CDR3 loop spans 19 amino acids. The chain's CDR3 is CASSLSSFLEAGATDTQYF. The CDR3 nucleotides are TGTGCCAGCAGTTTATCGTCGTTCCTCGAGGCAGGGGCAACAGATACGCAGTATTTT.

V and J are TRBV7-9 and TRBJ2-7; TRBD2 might be the D (6 bases). CDR1 and CDR2 from the germline V gene are SEHNR and FQNEAQ (reference sequence). V shed 7 bases and J shed 0 bases, with 16 bases lying between them. The CDR3 contains 15 residues. The CDR3 bases are TGTGCCAGCACCCCTGGCGGGGAGGACTCCTACGAGCAGTACTTC. Translating gives CASTPGGEDSYEQYF.

The chain recombines TRBV4-1 with TRBJ2-7; D is perhaps TRBD1 or TRBD2 (5 bases each). Per the germline V gene, CDR1 is MGHRA and CDR2 is YSYEKL. The CDR3 covers 15 residues. V was cut by 0 bases and J by 2 bases, with 11 bases left in between. In DNA form, the CDR3 reads TGCGCCAGCAGCCAAGAGAGGCAGGGACCCTACGAGCAGTACTTC. Protein: CASSQERQGPYEQYF.

The gene calls are TRBV27 and TRBJ2-7; maybe TRBD2 (6 bases). Germline V gene sequence: CDR1 MNHEY, CDR2 SMNVEV (reference sequence). The CDR3 length is 13 residues. The V end was cut by 4 bases, the J end by 7 bases, with 14 bases between. CDR3: CASSWRELGEQYF. As DNA, the CDR3 is TGTGCCAGCAGTTGGAGGGAACTGGGTGAGCAGTACTTC.

The chain carries TRBV5-4 and TRBJ1-2; TRBD1 aligns across 7 bases. V was pared by 0 bases and J by 0 bases, with 8 bases of the junction left unmatched. CDR1 is SGHNT and CDR2 is YYREEE in the germline V gene (reference sequence). There are 17 residues in the CDR3. CDR3 protein: CASSLDGTVNSNYGYTF. CDR3 sequence (DNA): TGTGCCAGCAGCTTGGATGGGACAGTAAACTCTAACTATGGCTACACCTTC.

This clone was recorded once. The chain combines TRBV5-1 with TRBJ2-7; D is unresolved. Germline CDR1 and CDR2: SGHRS and YFSETQ. V lost 4 bases to trimming and J lost 7 bases, with 21 bases between them. CDR3 size: 15 residues. The CDR3, as DNA: TGCGCCAGCAGCCATACAGTTCCTAGGATCTCTGAGCAGTACTTC. Protein sequence: CASSHTVPRISEQYF.

The chain combines TRBV7-8 with TRBJ2-6; D remains unclear. This CDR3 region has 17 residues. The germline gives CDR1 SGHVS, CDR2 FQNEAQ. Deletions cut 0 bases from V and 0 bases from J, with 9 bases between. The CDR3 region has the DNA TGTGCCAGCAGCTTAGCTCCCCTTATCTCTGGGGCCAACGTCCTGACTTTC. Amino acid sequence: CASSLAPLISGANVLTF.

The CDR3 DNA is TGTGCCAGCATATGCAACTATGGCTACACCTTC. This sequence encodes CASICNYGYTF. The chain joins TRBV6-1 to TRBJ1-2; D remains ambiguous. V lost 7 bases and J lost 2, with 5 bases in between. Germline-derived CDR1 and CDR2 are MNHNS and SASEGT. This CDR3 has 11 amino acids.

About this clone itself: A read error may account for a junction end that differs from germline. CDR3 nucleotides: TGTGCCACCAGTGTTTTGGGGTGGTCCGGGAATTTT. It yields the protein CATSVLGWSGNF. The V gene is TRBV7-9, the J gene TRBJ2-2; tentatively, D is TRBD2 (5 bases). The CDR3 loop spans 12 amino acids. Germline V gives CDR1 SEHNR, CDR2 FQNEAQ (reference sequence).

J is TRBJ2-1 and V is TRBV2; D not certain. Trimming pared 5 bases from V and 0 bases from J, leaving 8 bases between. The germline V gene has CDR1 SNHLY and CDR2 FYNNEI. There are 14 residues in the CDR3. CDR3 residues: CASSYLGSYNEQFF. The CDR3 nucleotides are TGTGCCAGCAGTTACCTTGGCTCCTACAATGAGCAGTTCTTC.

V gene TRBV7-9 combines with J gene TRBJ1-1; 8 bases match TRBD1. The CDR3 extends over 17 amino acids. CDR1 is SEHNR, CDR2 FQNEAQ, per germline (reference sequence). V was pared by 5 bases and J by 1 base, with 12 bases of the junction left unmatched. The CDR3: CASSPGGVGRRNTEAFF. The CDR3, as DNA: TGTGCCAGCAGCCCAGGGGGCGTGGGACGCAGGAACACTGAAGCTTTCTTT.

In DNA, the CDR3 is TGCGCCAGCAGCCAAGAGTGGACAGGGGTTGGGTTGAGCAATCAGCCCCAGCATTTT. Translating gives CASSQEWTGVGLSNQPQHF. The rearrangement links TRBV4-3 to TRBJ1-5; TRBD1 aligns across 9 bases. Germline assignment: CDR1 LGHNA and CDR2 YSLEER. V lost 0 bases, J lost 1 base, and 10 bases stayed unmatched. The CDR3 sequence is 19 residues long.

To note about this clone: This CDR3 is also generated by other DNA sequences in the sample. The CDR3 here is CASSGGENYGYTF. The DNA of the CDR3 is TGTGCCAGCAGTGGGGGAGAGAACTATGGCTACACCTTC. This chain joins TRBV2 and TRBJ1-2; D uncertain. Trimming removed 4 bases at V and 2 bases at J, with 8 bases between. The CDR3 is 13 residues long. Germline V CDR1 and CDR2: SNHLY, FYNNEI. Full variable domain (missing parts from reference TRBV2 and TRBJ1-2): EPEVTQTPSHQVTQMGQEVILRCVPISNHLYFYWYRQILGQKVEFLVSFYNNEISEKSEIFDDQFSVERPDGSNFTLKIRSTKLEDSAMYFCASSGGENYGYTFGSGTRLTVV.

Only a few counts were recorded for this clone. The chain combines TRBV5-6 with TRBJ2-1; 7 bases are a match to TRBD1. Per germline, CDR1 SGHDT and CDR2 YYEEEE. The CDR3 spans 14 residues. V lost 2 bases and J lost 7; bases outside the gene matches: 6. DNA for the CDR3: TGTGCCAGCAGCTTCACCACAGGGGAAAATGAGCAGTTCTTC. Translated, it gives CASSFTTGENEQFF.

This clone appeared many times. The V and J genes are TRBV7-2 and TRBJ2-7, with TRBD1 matching over 7 bases. Germline V gene lookup returns CDR1 SGHTA and CDR2 FQGNSA. The CDR3 covers 14 residues. J lost 3 bases, V lost 5 bases, and 7 bases had no gene match. CDR3 DNA sequence: TGTGCCAGCAGCCAGGCAGGGGGTCGCTACGAGCAGTACTTC. It is translated as CASSQAGGRYEQYF. The full variable domain, with the rest looked up from reference TRBV7-2 and TRBJ2-7, is GAGVSQSPSNKVTEKGKDVELRCDPISGHTALYWYRQSLGQGLEFLIYFQGNSAPDKSGLPSDRFSAERTGGSVSTLTIQRTQQEDSAVYLCASSQAGGRYEQYFGPGTRLTVT.

The chain combines TRBV6-5 with TRBJ2-7, with D maybe TRBD1 (6 bases). The CDR3 sequence is 16 residues long. Germline-derived CDR1 and CDR2 are MNHEY and SVGAGI. Trimming took off 0 bases at V and 2 bases at J, with 14 bases between the two ends. CDR3 loop: CASSYSTGPWTYEQYF. DNA for the CDR3: TGTGCCAGCAGTTACTCGACAGGACCTTGGACCTACGAGCAGTACTTC.

V is TRBV27 and J is TRBJ2-4, with D possibly TRBD1 on 5 matching bases. Germline-derived CDR1 and CDR2 are MNHEY and SMNVEV (reference sequence). The CDR3 sequence is 16 residues long. The V end was cut by 7 bases, the J end by 0 bases, with 16 bases between. This CDR3 reads CASTFGQPGAKNIQYF. For the CDR3, the DNA is TGTGCCAGCACCTTCGGACAACCTGGAGCCAAAAACATTCAGTACTTC.

The chain has TRBV11-2 and TRBJ2-1; possible D gene TRBD2, 5 bases. V gave up 5 bases and J gave up 13 bases, with 12 bases separating them. CDR3 length: 11 amino acids. Germline CDR1 reads SGHAT; CDR2 reads FQNNGV. CDR3 sequence reads: CASSTGRGQFF. CDR3 nucleotides: TGTGCCAGCAGCACGGGGAGAGGTCAGTTCTTC.